These 20 T cell receptor beta chains were all obtained from the same sample, sequenced in a study of cytomegalovirus exposure and HLA in healthy donors. The PCR ran on 60 Vbeta and 13 Jbeta primers. Assay: immunoSEQ multiplex PCR; the TCRdb copy retains only in-frame clones and omits some. Seen here are more than 110,000 clones, roughly 82% observed once, and the top ten hold about 6.4%. Material: PBMCs. These receptors all stem from a man younger than 45 in good health and CMV-seronegative.

This clone has a handful of counts. The chain joins TRBV5-4 to TRBJ1-2, with D maybe TRBD1 (6 bases). Trimming stripped 4 bases from V and 5 bases from J, with 15 bases between. CDR1 is SGHNT, CDR2 YYREEE, per germline (reference sequence). The CDR3 totals 14 residues. This CDR3 is CASSLHPRGYGYTF. The CDR3 DNA sequence: TGTGCCAGCAGCCTTCACCCGAGGGGGTATGGCTACACCTTC.

The chain recombines TRBV7-9 with TRBJ1-2; D ambiguous. The CDR3 has 12 amino acids. Trimming took off 2 bases at V and 6 bases at J, with 7 bases between the two ends. The germline V gene encodes CDR1 SEHNR and CDR2 FQNEAQ (reference sequence). Here the CDR3 reads CASSLSSDGYTF. The CDR3 DNA is TGTGCCAGCAGCTTAAGTTCGGATGGCTACACCTTC. Supplemented by reference TRBV7-9 and TRBJ1-2, the full variable domain reads DTGVSQNPRHKITKRGQNVTFRCDPISEHNRLYWYRQTLGQGPEFLTYFQNEAQLEKSRLLSDRFSAERPKGSFSTLEIQRTEQGDSAMYLCASSLSSDGYTFGSGTRLTVV.

The gene calls are TRBV5-1 and TRBJ1-4, with D maybe TRBD1 (6 bases). With 4 bases removed from V and 4 bases from J, the gap between germline ends came to 11 bases. The CDR3 spans 14 residues. Germline lookup yields CDR1 SGHRS and CDR2 YFSETQ. The DNA of the CDR3 is TGCGCCAGCAGCGTGACAGGAAATAATGAAAAACTGTTTTTT. This sequence encodes CASSVTGNNEKLFF.

The rearrangement uses TRBV11-2 and TRBJ2-1, with 10 nucleotides matching TRBD2. The CDR3 length is 15 residues. V lost 5 bases, J lost 9 bases, and 10 bases stayed unmatched. Germline V gene lookup returns CDR1 SGHAT and CDR2 FQNNGV. The CDR3 coding sequence is TGTGCCAGCAGCCCGGTTGGGGCTAGCGGGAGTGAGCAGTTCTTC. Residues: CASSPVGASGSEQFF. Drawing the rest from reference TRBV11-2 and TRBJ2-1, the complete variable domain is EAGVAQSPRYKIIEKRQSVAFWCNPISGHATLYWYQQILGQGPKLLIQFQNNGVVDDSQLPKDRFSAERLKGVDSTLKIQPAKLEDSAVYLCASSPVGASGSEQFFGPGTRLTVL.

This clone was seen a handful of times. The V call is TRBV5-1, the J call TRBJ2-3; D is unclear. CDR1 SGHRS and CDR2 YFSETQ come from the germline V gene. This CDR3 contains 16 residues. V was clipped by 4 bases and J by 0 bases, with 15 bases between them. CDR3 region: CASSPTTHASTDTQYF. In DNA form, the CDR3 reads TGCGCCAGCAGCCCTACTACACACGCTAGCACAGATACGCAGTATTTT.

This chain joins TRBV29-1 and TRBJ1-5; 9 bases line up with TRBD1. In germline, CDR1 is SQVTM, CDR2 ANQGSEA. CDR3 size: 13 residues. The junction had 6 bases not matched to a gene; V was cut back by 5 bases and J by 7 bases. In DNA form, the CDR3 reads TGCAGCGTTTCACAGGGGGCAGGGCAGCCCCAGCATTTT. Its translation: CSVSQGAGQPQHF.

The chain has TRBV27 and TRBJ2-7; the D gene is possibly TRBD2 (5 bases). The CDR3 runs 14 residues. Germline V lookup: CDR1 MNHEY, CDR2 SMNVEV (reference sequence). Deletions cut 3 bases from V and 6 bases from J, with 15 bases between. The CDR3, as DNA: TGTGCCAGCAGTTTGTCGGGGTCCCTAATCGAGCAGTACTTC. This gives the protein CASSLSGSLIEQYF.

The chain uses TRBV5-1 and TRBJ1-2; 10 nucleotides line up with TRBD1. Germline V gene lookup returns CDR1 SGHRS and CDR2 YFSETQ. Losses at the gene ends were 0 bases for V and 4 bases for J; bases not matched to a gene: 9. The CDR3 has 17 amino acids. The CDR3 coding sequence is TGCGCCAGCAGCTTGGGGACGGGACAGGGGCACATCTATGGCTACACCTTC. It encodes CASSLGTGQGHIYGYTF.

V gene TRBV6-1 combines with J gene TRBJ1-1, with a tentative D call TRBD1 (5 bases). Trimming cost V 5 bases and J 0 bases, with 10 bases left between them. The V gene's germline CDR1 is MNHNS and CDR2 SASEGT. This CDR3 is 14 amino acids long. This CDR3 is CASSKGSMNTEAFF. As DNA, the CDR3 is TGTGCCAGCAGTAAGGGGTCGATGAACACTGAAGCTTTCTTT.

The chain joins TRBV9 to TRBJ2-2, with D perhaps TRBD2 (5 bases). In germline, CDR1 is SGDLS, CDR2 YYNGEE. With 4 bases removed from V and 4 bases from J, the gap between germline ends came to 17 bases. CDR3 length: 16 amino acids. The CDR3 DNA follows: TGTGCCAGCAGCTCCCCCCCGGGAATACCCACCGGGGAGCTGTTTTTT. The encoded protein is CASSSPPGIPTGELFF.

J is TRBJ2-7 and V is TRBV6-6; D might be TRBD2 (6 bases). With 7 bases removed from V and 8 bases from J, the gap between germline ends came to 15 bases. CDR3 size: 12 residues. CDR1 and CDR2 from the germline V gene are MNHNY and SVGAGI (reference sequence). Here the CDR3 DNA reads TGTGCCAGCACCACACATGGAGGGCAGCAGTACTTC. The encoded protein is CASTTHGGQQYF.

This clone was observed once. The genes are TRBV28 and TRBJ2-1; 7 bases fit TRBD1. Germline V gene sequence: CDR1 MDHEN, CDR2 SYDVKM. CDR3 size: 14 residues. After removal of 7 bases from V and 7 bases from J, the junction contained 10 bases not matched to a gene. This chain's CDR3 is CASTNRDRQNEQFF. For the CDR3, the DNA is TGTGCCAGCACCAACAGGGACAGACAGAATGAGCAGTTCTTC.

This clone was picked up a small number of times. The chain couples TRBV27 to TRBJ1-1, with D possibly being TRBD1 (5 bases). Per the germline V gene, CDR1 is MNHEY and CDR2 is SMNVEV (reference sequence). The CDR3 length is 13 residues. Trimming stripped 6 bases from V and 4 bases from J, with 12 bases between. The CDR3 DNA reads as TGTGCCAGCAGACCCTTGGGGGGCACTGAAGCTTTCTTT. Protein: CASRPLGGTEAFF.

This clone was counted only a few times. The CDR3 reads CASSFHRGGLKTEAFF. Here the CDR3 DNA reads TGTGCCAGCAGTTTTCACAGGGGGGGCCTTAAGACTGAAGCTTTCTTT. V usage is TRBV27 and J usage is TRBJ1-1; TRBD1 aligns across 8 bases. This CDR3 has 16 amino acids. With 3 bases clipped from V and 5 bases from J, the junction kept 11 bases outside the gene matches. Germline CDR1 reads MNHEY; CDR2 reads SMNVEV (reference sequence).

The chain couples TRBV6-1 to TRBJ2-4; D perhaps matches TRBD1 (6 bases). Germline V gene sequence: CDR1 MNHNS, CDR2 SASEGT. V lost 0 bases and J lost 4, with 10 bases in between. The CDR3 totals 15 residues. DNA for the CDR3: TGTGCCAGCAGTGAAGCAAGGACAGAGAAAAACATTCAGTACTTC. Amino acids: CASSEARTEKNIQYF.

This chain links TRBV19 with TRBJ1-5; possible D gene TRBD1, 5 bases. V lost 4 bases, J lost 11 bases, and 24 bases lay in between. The CDR3 is 16 residues long. Germline V gene lookup returns CDR1 LNHDA and CDR2 SQIVND (reference sequence). DNA for the CDR3: TGTGCCAGTAGTAGCGCGGGACGTTCCTTGAAGCGTTCCCAGCATTTT. It translates to CASSSAGRSLKRSQHF.

The chain combines TRBV5-6 with TRBJ2-1; 8 bases agree with TRBD2. The CDR3 is 15 amino acids. Germline loops: CDR1 SGHDT, CDR2 YYEEEE. V lost 4 bases to trimming and J lost 7 bases; unmatched junction nucleotides: 10. This chain's CDR3 is CASSPSPGGLNEQFF. CDR3 DNA sequence: TGTGCCAGCAGCCCCTCACCGGGGGGGCTGAATGAGCAGTTCTTC. Filled out from reference TRBV5-6 and TRBJ2-1, the complete variable domain reads DAGVTQSPTHLIKTRGQQVTLRCSPKSGHDTVSWYQQALGQGPQFIFQYYEEEERQRGNFPDRFSGHQFPNYSSELNVNALLLGDSALYLCASSPSPGGLNEQFFGPGTRLTVL.

The chain carries TRBV15 and TRBJ2-2; D unclear. The CDR3 runs to 14 residues. Germline CDR1 is LNHNV and CDR2 is YYDKDF (reference sequence). V was shortened by 7 bases and J by 4 bases, with 13 bases between the two germline ends. The CDR3 sequence is CATTKVRSTGELFF. DNA of the CDR3: TGTGCCACCACCAAGGTGCGGAGCACCGGGGAGCTGTTTTTT.

The J gene is TRBJ2-1, the V gene TRBV11-3; the D gene is possibly TRBD2 (5 bases). Germline V gene data show CDR1 as SGHNT and CDR2 as YENEEA. The V end was cut by 2 bases, the J end by 1 base, with 9 bases between. The CDR3 totals 15 residues. The CDR3 DNA follows: TGTGCCAGCAGCTTAAGCGGTCTATCCTACAATGAGCAGTTCTTC. It translates to CASSLSGLSYNEQFF.

This sequence joins TRBV5-1 and TRBJ1-1, with 9 bases fitting TRBD1. This CDR3 is 14 amino acids long. The germline V gene encodes CDR1 SGHRS and CDR2 YFSETQ. Trimming took 1 base from V and 4 from J; bases not matched to a gene: 2. The CDR3 DNA sequence: TGCGCCAGCAGCTTGACAGGGGGCGGCACTGAAGCTTTCTTT. This codes for CASSLTGGGTEAFF.